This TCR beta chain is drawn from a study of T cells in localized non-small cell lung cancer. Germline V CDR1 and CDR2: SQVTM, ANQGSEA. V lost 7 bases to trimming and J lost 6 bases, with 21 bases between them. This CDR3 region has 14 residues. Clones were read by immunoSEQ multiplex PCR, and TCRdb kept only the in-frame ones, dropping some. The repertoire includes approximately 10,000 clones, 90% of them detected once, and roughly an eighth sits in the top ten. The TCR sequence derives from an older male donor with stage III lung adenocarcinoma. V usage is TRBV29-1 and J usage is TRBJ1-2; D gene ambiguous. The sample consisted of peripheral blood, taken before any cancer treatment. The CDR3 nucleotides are TGCAGCGCAGAAAGACGGGAAGGGTTTGATGGCTACACCTTC. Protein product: CSAERREGFDGYTF.